This T cell receptor (beta chain) was found in a study of post-analysis software for immune sequencing data (dated by TCRdb to 2015 to 2017). Turning to the overall study: Disease courses on record covered relapsing-remitting, secondary progressive and progressive-relapsing multiple sclerosis, though some patients had no subtype annotation. A subset of samples was prepared in parallel using single-end sample barcoding, then pooled and co-amplified after Illumina adapter ligation. The patient repertoires were compared against 11 previously published healthy control repertoires obtained from donors aged 6 to 25 years.

Library construction relied on PCR. Instrument on record: Illumina HiSeq 2500. To reduce PCR and sequencing biases, unique molecular identifiers were built into the TCR beta cDNA libraries. Every 1 to 10 million input T cells yielded approximately 500,000 cDNA molecules, meaning each molecule approximated one T cell. The same protocol used for the earlier healthy control dataset was applied to prepare and sequence the patient libraries. Within a given batch, samples were prepared together, multiplexed and sequenced on the same HiSeq lane. Per the authors' processing: Raw barcoded reads were processed with MIGEC, and single-read molecular identifier groups were discarded before consensus assembly and CDR3 extraction. Clonotype tables were post-analysed with VDJtools, and diversity was normalized by down-sampling all datasets to the smallest sample size. To correct batch-related cross-sample contamination, repertoire overlap clustering matched CDR3 amino acid sequences but not nucleotide sequences. Clones were called with MiXCR by TCRdb after fastp trimmed the public reads at Q25, and only in-frame beta chains were retained. Each CDR3 protein appears once, grouped with its most common genes and DNA. The V and J calls here are based on TCRdb, not the publication. The sample table lists roughly 870,000 distinct CDR3 sequences, about 50% of them with a count of one. Together, the top ten hold 4.6% of the sample.

The CDR3 measures 14 amino acids from cysteine to phenylalanine. CDR3 DNA only is kept here, 42 bases in frame from base 1. Relative to germline, V is 4 bases shorter and J is 2 bases shorter, with 14 bases between their ends. The germline V gene encodes CDR1 SQVTM and CDR2 ANQGSEA. This clonotype occurred a few times. Its antigen remains unidentified. Base-call qualities are not available, and no considerably larger clone is one nucleotide away. TCR beta repertoires were profiled from peripheral blood of some 13 young patients with multiple sclerosis to demonstrate the VDJtools post-analysis software. The multiple sclerosis patients were children and adolescents between roughly 6 and 17 years of age. On the study overall, not on this receptor specifically: Patients showed significantly higher frequencies than controls for several TRBV segments, among them TRBV5-6, TRBV5-1 and TRBV20-1. Significantly lower normalized Chao1 diversity was found in multiple sclerosis patients than in controls, suggesting substantial peripheral T-cell clonal expansion. Direct clustering with F measure showed strong co-clustering of samples prepared in the same batch, prompting a batch-effect correction. The multiple sclerosis patient group was slightly younger than the control group.

Sequencing was performed on blood. The chain couples TRBV29-1 to TRBJ2-5, with the D call tentatively TRBD1 or TRBD2, each fitting 5 bases. The origin of this receptor is a girl aged 5-17 years with multiple sclerosis. The sequenced DNA: TGCAGCGTTGGGGGCCGGGACGGACAAGAGACCCAGTACTTC. Its coded protein is CSVGGRDGQETQYF.